This passage covers 8 T cell receptor beta chains from one sample sequenced in a study of cytomegalovirus exposure and HLA in healthy donors. Primers: 60 Vbeta forward and 13 Jbeta reverse. Profiling relied on immunoSEQ multiplex PCR, and the TCRdb table lists in-frame clones only, not all of them. The sample has approximately 150,000 clones, roughly four fifths seen once. The specimen sequenced was PBMCs. All receptors derive from a man aged 50 or older in good health and CMV-seropositive.

As DNA, the CDR3 is TGTGCCAGCAGCTTGGACTCCGCCCTTTGGGAGACCCAGTACTTC. Translating it yields CASSLDSALWETQYF. This sequence joins TRBV5-4 and TRBJ2-5; D is ambiguous. The germline V gene has CDR1 SGHNT and CDR2 YYREEE (reference sequence). Deletions cut 0 bases from V and 5 bases from J, with 14 bases between. CDR3 length: 15 amino acids.

Regarding this clone: Other DNA sequences from this sample encode an identical CDR3 as well. The chain uses TRBV19 and TRBJ1-5; 10 nucleotides match TRBD1. Germline values: CDR1 LNHDA, CDR2 SQIVND (reference sequence). Unmatched junction bases numbered 0, after V lost 5 bases and J lost 2 bases. This CDR3 has 14 amino acids. CDR3: CASSGTGGNQPQHF. The CDR3 DNA reads as TGTGCCAGTAGTGGGACAGGGGGCAATCAGCCCCAGCATTTT.

The chain carries TRBV19 and TRBJ2-1, with 10 bases fitting TRBD2. The CDR3 has 15 amino acids. Germline V gene sequence: CDR1 LNHDA, CDR2 SQIVND (reference sequence). The trim removed 1 base at V and 3 bases at J, leaving 0 bases unmatched. The CDR3 protein is CASSIGTSGYNEQFF. The DNA for the CDR3 is TGTGCCAGTAGTATAGGGACTAGCGGCTACAATGAGCAGTTCTTC.

There are a few counts of this clone. The gene calls are TRBV4-3 and TRBJ1-1, with 7 bases lining up with TRBD1. Trimming at V came to 0 bases and at J to 3 bases, leaving 4 bases not matched to a gene. Germline V lookup: CDR1 LGHNA, CDR2 YSLEER. This CDR3 is 15 amino acids long. The CDR3 DNA reads TGCGCCAGCAGCCAAGATGCCAGGGGGGACACTGAAGCTTTCTTT. Amino acids: CASSQDARGDTEAFF.

The J gene is TRBJ1-4, the V gene TRBV19; D is perhaps TRBD1 (5 bases). The CDR3 contains 16 residues. Trimming shortened V by 5 bases and J by 0 bases, and 13 bases separated the two germline ends. Germline V gives CDR1 LNHDA, CDR2 SQIVND (reference sequence). The CDR3 DNA follows: TGTGCCAGTAGTCCCATGGGGGGGTCAACTAATGAAAAACTGTTTTTT. Amino acid sequence: CASSPMGGSTNEKLFF. Full variable domain (rest looked up from reference TRBV19 and TRBJ1-4): DGGITQSPKYLFRKEGQNVTLSCEQNLNHDAMYWYRQDPGQGLRLIYYSQIVNDFQKGDIAEGYSVSREKKESFPLTVTSAQKNPTAFYLCASSPMGGSTNEKLFFGSGTQLSVL.

This chain links TRBV28 with TRBJ1-3; 11 bases line up with TRBD1. V shed 4 bases and J 1 base; nucleotides not matched to a gene: 6. Germline CDR1 and CDR2: MDHEN and SYDVKM. The CDR3 length is 17 residues. CDR3 coding DNA: TGTGCCAGCAGTTCCGGGACAGGGGGTCCATCTGGAAACACCATATATTTT. This codes for CASSSGTGGPSGNTIYF.

This clone was seen only a few times. CDR3 loop: CASSPRGASTEAFF. The DNA of the CDR3 is TGTGCCAGCAGCCCCCGCGGGGCCAGCACTGAAGCTTTCTTT. This sequence joins TRBV4-2 and TRBJ1-1, with a weak D call TRBD1 (5 bases). The germline V gene has CDR1 LGHNA and CDR2 YNFKEQ. This CDR3 contains 14 residues. The germline V and J ends were trimmed by 4 bases and 4 bases, with 13 bases remaining between them.

The J gene is TRBJ2-7, the V gene TRBV4-1; no clear D. The V end lost 0 bases, the J end lost 3 bases, and 9 bases lay between the germline ends. Looked up from germline, CDR1 is MGHRA and CDR2 is YSYEKL. This CDR3 contains 14 residues. The CDR3: CASSQDAAGYEQYF. The CDR3, as DNA: TGCGCCAGCAGCCAAGATGCAGCAGGCTACGAGCAGTACTTC.